The sequence of this T cell receptor (beta chain) was determined in a study of blood T cell repertoires in COVID-19. Study in general: Acute and convalescent COVID-19 specimens originated in the United States, Italy and Spain. PBMCs, B-cell-depleted T cells, or T cells were the source of the cDNA or gDNA that made up the material.

There are 15 residues in the CDR3. Germline V gene lookup returns CDR1 LNHDA and CDR2 SQIVND (reference sequence). V trimming: 4 bases; J trimming: 3 bases; junction bases outside the gene matches: 5. How the authors handled the data: Amplification of reference gene primers was used by the study to estimate nucleated cell counts. Assay used: immunoSEQ multiplex PCR; TCRdb lists only in-frame clones, some missing. From that table come the V and J calls and clone size; the DNA was used to work out D and trimming. In the table there are fewer than 500,000 clones, around 90% of which are singletons. Clinical history as reported by participants underpinned cohort assignment.

The TCR was taken from a woman between 18 and 30 years old with acute COVID-19. The sequenced material came from PBMCs or T cells enriched from blood (not recorded which). The chain uses TRBV19 and TRBJ2-1; 8 bases fit TRBD2. CDR3 coding DNA: TGTGCCAGTAGTACCGGACTAGCCCACTACAATGAGCAGTTCTTC. Translation: CASSTGLAHYNEQFF.